The 29 T cell receptor beta chains listed next were all sequenced from one sample in a study of T-cell memory formation after mild COVID-19. TCRdb ran MiXCR on the 5' RACE reads and lists one entry per CDR3 protein. The profile shows a few hundred thousand distinct CDR3 sequences, about 24% of them singletons. What was sequenced was PBMCs or a T cell subset sorted from them (not recorded which). These receptors all come from an adult woman who had mild COVID-19 (a few samples of this study predate the infection). Cell type and time point are not known.

The chain has TRBV27 and TRBJ2-1; 7 nucleotides line up with TRBD2. Germline loops: CDR1 MNHEY, CDR2 SMNVEV (reference sequence). With V trimmed by 2 bases and J by 3 bases, 4 bases remained unmatched. The CDR3 has 15 amino acids. The DNA for the CDR3 is TGTGCCAGCAGTTTAGCGGGAGCGTTCTACAATGAGCAGTTCTTC. Translation: CASSLAGAFYNEQFF.

The chain joins TRBV29-1 to TRBJ2-7; TRBD1 matches at 9 bases. With 6 bases clipped from V and 3 bases from J, the junction kept 6 bases outside the gene matches. This CDR3 is built from 13 residues. Per the germline V gene, CDR1 is SQVTM and CDR2 is ANQGSEA. The CDR3 nucleotides read TGCAGCGTCGTGGGGACAGGGAACTACGAGCAGTACTTC. Translating gives CSVVGTGNYEQYF.

This clonotype has only a few counts. The chain has TRBV29-1 and TRBJ2-2; TRBD1 is a possible D gene (6 bases). Germline CDR1 and CDR2: SQVTM and ANQGSEA. The length of the CDR3 is 14 residues. Trimming stripped 2 bases from V and 6 bases from J, with 13 bases between. CDR3 region: CSVERQGSPGELFF. CDR3 bases: TGCAGCGTTGAAAGGCAGGGGAGCCCCGGGGAGCTGTTTTTT.

The chain links TRBV12-3 or TRBV12-4 to TRBJ2-1; 12 bases are a match to TRBD1. V lost 5 bases and J lost 5; bases outside the gene matches: 13. CDR3 length: 18 amino acids. CDR3 region: CASSPRDRGLGDDNEQFF. CDR3 coding DNA: TGTGCCAGCAGTCCTCGGGACAGGGGGCTGGGTGACGACAATGAGCAGTTCTTC.

Only a few counts were recorded for this clonotype. J is TRBJ2-1 and V is TRBV20-1, with D unresolved. V was cut by 0 bases and J by 8 bases, with 8 bases left in between. Germline V gives CDR1 DFQATT, CDR2 SNEGSKA (reference sequence). This CDR3 spans 12 amino acids. The CDR3 protein is CSAREQRDEQFF. The CDR3, as DNA: TGCAGTGCTAGAGAACAGAGAGATGAGCAGTTCTTC.

This clonotype was seen a handful of times. This chain joins TRBV10-3 and TRBJ2-4, with 8 bases lining up with TRBD1. V dropped 2 bases and J dropped 3; count of bases not matched to a gene: 3. CDR3 length: 15 amino acids. CDR1 ENHRY and CDR2 SYGVKD come from the germline V gene. The chain's CDR3 is CAISERTGNKNIQYF. The DNA for the CDR3 is TGTGCCATCAGTGAGAGGACAGGGAACAAAAACATTCAGTACTTC.

This clonotype was seen a handful of times. The V call is TRBV2, the J call TRBJ1-5; 11 nucleotides align to TRBD1. Germline lookup yields CDR1 SNHLY and CDR2 FYNNEI. The CDR3 has 15 amino acids. V was pared by 10 bases and J by 6 bases, with 11 bases of the junction left unmatched. CDR3 bases: TGTGCCACCAGGACAGGGGGCGCGTCTGGTCAGCCCCAGCATTTT. It specifies CATRTGGASGQPQHF. Complete variable domain (other parts from reference TRBV2 and TRBJ1-5): EPEVTQTPSHQVTQMGQEVILRCVPISNHLYFYWYRQILGQKVEFLVSFYNNEISEKSEIFDDQFSVERPDGSNFTLKIRSTKLEDSAMYFCATRTGGASGQPQHFGDGTRLSIL.

The V gene is TRBV7-2, the J gene TRBJ2-1; 8 bases map to TRBD1. Germline CDR1 reads SGHTA; CDR2 reads FQGNSA. Germline trimming cut 10 bases from V and 2 bases from J; bases unmatched to any gene: 7. The CDR3 loop spans 14 amino acids. The CDR3: CATWDRKTYNEQFF. The CDR3 DNA reads TGTGCCACCTGGGACAGGAAGACCTACAATGAGCAGTTCTTC.

There are many counts of this clonotype. The V gene is TRBV7-2, the J gene TRBJ1-5, with D possibly TRBD1 on 6 matching bases. The CDR3 length is 14 residues. Germline V gene lookup returns CDR1 SGHTA and CDR2 FQGNSA. Deletions cut 5 bases from V and 1 base from J, with 9 bases between. CDR3 DNA: TGTGCCAGCAGCATCGGACAGAGCAATCAGCCCCAGCATTTT. Translating it yields CASSIGQSNQPQHF.

This clonotype was counted many times. The rearrangement links TRBV7-6 to TRBJ1-1, with D unclear. V was trimmed by 2 bases and J by 5 bases, leaving 18 bases between them. The germline gives CDR1 SGHVS, CDR2 FNYEAQ. The CDR3 spans 16 residues. The CDR3 coding sequence is TGTGCCAGCAGCTTACTTCCTTCCGAAATGGGGACTGAAGCTTTCTTT. It specifies CASSLLPSEMGTEAFF.

The chain employs TRBV25-1 and TRBJ2-7; perhaps TRBD1 as D (5 bases). The CDR3 has 12 residues. V lost 9 bases and J lost 5, with 14 bases in between. CDR1 is MGHDK, CDR2 SYGVNS, per germline. CDR3 DNA sequence: TGTGCCAGTGGACAAAAGATCCACGAGCAGTACTTC. This codes for CASGQKIHEQYF.

The rearrangement uses TRBV12-3 or TRBV12-4 and TRBJ1-1; no clear D gene. CDR3 length: 17 residues. V dropped 5 bases and J dropped 4 bases, with 23 bases sitting between them. CDR3 sequence (DNA): TGTGCCAGCAGTGAGGCGGTGGCCTCAGTGCTAGGCACTGAAGCTTTCTTT. Protein product: CASSEAVASVLGTEAFF.

This clonotype was counted between two and nine times. The chain joins TRBV5-1 to TRBJ2-3, with 10 bases aligning to TRBD2. Looked up from germline, CDR1 is SGHRS and CDR2 is YFSETQ. Trimming took 4 bases from V and 6 from J; bases not matched to a gene: 11. CDR3 size: 16 residues. The CDR3 coding sequence is TGCGCCAGCAGCGCGCTCCTAGCGGGGGCAGCGGATACGCAGTATTTT. This sequence encodes CASSALLAGAADTQYF.

The V and J genes are TRBV4-1 and TRBJ2-1; TRBD2 agrees at 9 bases. The CDR3 runs 16 residues. The germline V gene encodes CDR1 MGHRA and CDR2 YSYEKL. J gave up 4 bases and V 0 bases, and 4 bases lay outside the gene matches. The CDR3 protein is CASSQDLSGGYNEQFF. The CDR3, as DNA: TGCGCCAGCAGCCAAGATTTGAGCGGGGGGTACAATGAGCAGTTCTTC.

The table lists this clonotype with a few counts. The chain recombines TRBV24-1 with TRBJ1-2; no definite D call. The CDR3 contains 14 residues. Germline V gene data show CDR1 as KGHDR and CDR2 as SFDVKD. V was cut by 3 bases and J by 5 bases, with 12 bases left in between. The CDR3 loop reads CATSDPGVPYGYTF. The CDR3 bases are TGTGCCACCAGTGATCCGGGAGTACCATATGGCTACACCTTC.

V is TRBV6-2 or TRBV6-3 and J is TRBJ2-4; 8 bases agree with TRBD1. The V gene's germline CDR1 is MNHEY and CDR2 SVGEGT. The length of the CDR3 is 14 residues. V shed 0 bases, J shed 10 bases, and the junction held 5 bases outside the gene matches. CDR3 residues: CASSYSGTGGIQYF. The CDR3, as DNA: TGTGCCAGCAGTTACTCTGGGACAGGCGGTATTCAGTACTTC.

The rearrangement uses TRBV3-1 and TRBJ1-2, with D unclear. Trimming took 5 bases from V and 7 from J, leaving 11 bases between them. The CDR3 length is 12 residues. The V gene's germline CDR1 is LGHDT and CDR2 YNNKEL (reference sequence). The CDR3 DNA reads TGTGCCAGCAGCGCGTTCCAACTTGGCTACACCTTC. It specifies CASSAFQLGYTF.

The chain couples TRBV18 to TRBJ2-7; D not resolved. Looked up from germline, CDR1 is KGHSH and CDR2 is LQKENI. V was cut by 0 bases and J by 3 bases, with 9 bases left in between. The CDR3 totals 14 residues. The CDR3 loop is CASSPPGKFYEQYF. The DNA for the CDR3 is TGTGCCAGCTCACCACCGGGGAAGTTCTACGAGCAGTACTTC.

About this clonotype itself: At one end the junction does not follow the germline gene, possibly because of a read error. The V call is TRBV5-6, the J call TRBJ1-2; unclear D gene. Looked up from germline, CDR1 is SGHDT and CDR2 is YYEEEE. The CDR3 totals 11 residues. The CDR3 DNA reads as TGTGCCAGCAGCTTGTTAACTGAGACGTTCTTC. Translating gives CASSLLTETFF.

This clonotype appeared a few times. The chain recombines TRBV27 with TRBJ1-1; a possible D gene is TRBD1 (6 bases). The V end lost 6 bases, the J end lost 2 bases, and 13 bases lay between the germline ends. Germline V gene sequence: CDR1 MNHEY, CDR2 SMNVEV (reference sequence). CDR3 length: 14 amino acids. The CDR3 loop reads CASRSGVRNTEAFF. CDR3 in DNA: TGTGCCAGCAGGTCAGGGGTCCGCAACACTGAAGCTTTCTTT.

The V gene is TRBV7-9, the J gene TRBJ2-1, with 8 bases identical to TRBD2. The V and J ends lost 4 bases and 3 bases, in that order; junction bases with no gene match: 14. The germline CDR1 and CDR2 sequences are SEHNR and FQNEAQ (reference sequence). The CDR3 runs to 18 residues. CDR3 residues: CASSSPKASGSRYNEQFF. CDR3 nucleotide sequence: TGTGCCAGCAGCTCCCCGAAGGCCAGCGGGAGCCGCTACAATGAGCAGTTCTTC.

The rearrangement joins TRBV6-5 to TRBJ2-7; TRBD2 aligns across 8 bases. J gave up 0 bases and V 5 bases, and 3 bases lay outside the gene matches. CDR1 and CDR2 (germline): MNHEY, SVGAGI. The CDR3 has 14 amino acids. DNA for the CDR3: TGTGCCAGCAGTGTGACTAGCGCCTCCTACGAGCAGTACTTC. Its protein product is CASSVTSASYEQYF.

This clonotype appeared once. The chain recombines TRBV7-9 with TRBJ2-1, with a weak D call TRBD2 (6 bases). The germline V gene has CDR1 SEHNR and CDR2 FQNEAQ (reference sequence). Trimming shortened V by 3 bases and J by 8 bases, and 17 bases separated the two germline ends. This CDR3 spans 15 amino acids. CDR3 region: CASSFVRGRRDEQFF. In DNA form, the CDR3 reads TGTGCCAGCAGCTTCGTAAGAGGGAGGAGGGATGAGCAGTTCTTC.

The CDR3: CSAVTENLYGYTF. The CDR3 nucleotides are TGCAGCGCCGTAACAGAGAATCTCTATGGCTACACCTTC. V is TRBV29-1 and J is TRBJ1-2, with unresolved D. Deletions cut 7 bases from V and 4 bases from J, with 16 bases between. CDR3 length: 13 amino acids. CDR1 is SQVTM, CDR2 ANQGSEA, per germline.

The chain uses TRBV29-1 and TRBJ1-1; possibly TRBD1 for D (6 bases). Germline CDR1 is SQVTM and CDR2 is ANQGSEA. The V end lost 5 bases, the J end lost 0 bases, and 16 bases lay between the germline ends. The CDR3 sequence is 15 residues long. This CDR3 reads CSVTPSGALNTEAFF. For the CDR3, the DNA is TGCAGCGTTACCCCATCAGGGGCCCTGAACACTGAAGCTTTCTTT.

This rearrangement joins TRBV5-6 to TRBJ2-1, with unresolved D. This CDR3 comprises 15 residues. Germline V gives CDR1 SGHDT, CDR2 YYEEEE. V was clipped by 4 bases and J by 3 bases, with 14 bases between them. The CDR3 region is CASSPPLSLYNEQFF. The CDR3 nucleotides read TGTGCCAGCAGCCCACCCCTGAGCCTCTACAATGAGCAGTTCTTC.

This clonotype was picked up a small number of times. The chain carries TRBV6-5 and TRBJ2-7, with a tentative D call TRBD1 (5 bases). The CDR3 sequence is 15 residues long. V was shortened by 1 base and J by 0 bases, with 10 bases between the two germline ends. From germline, CDR1 is MNHEY and CDR2 SVGAGI. For the CDR3, the DNA is TGTGCCAGCAGTTACTTACGACAGAGCTCCTACGAGCAGTACTTC. Protein sequence: CASSYLRQSSYEQYF.

This clonotype showed up just a few times. The chain links TRBV19 to TRBJ2-1; possibly TRBD1 or TRBD2 for D (6 bases each). Germline CDR1 is LNHDA and CDR2 is SQIVND (reference sequence). Trimming took 2 bases from V and 7 from J, leaving 15 bases between them. This CDR3 region has 15 residues. The CDR3 DNA reads TGTGCCAGTAGTATACAGGCGGGACATCGAAATGAGCAGTTCTTC. Protein product: CASSIQAGHRNEQFF.

In this sample, this clonotype turned up a few times. The chain is built from TRBV12-3 or TRBV12-4 and TRBJ1-5; no reliable D call. The CDR3 covers 16 residues. Trimming removed 5 bases from V and 0 bases from J, with 14 bases in between. The CDR3 nucleotides read TGTGCCAGCAGTCCCAAAAGCTATTATAGCAATCAGCCCCAGCATTTT. Its protein is CASSPKSYYSNQPQHF.